The T cell receptor beta chain under discussion was sequenced for a study of regulatory T cells in long-lasting Graves disease. Whole-study findings and limits: TCR diversity in persistent Graves' patients was below that of newly diagnosed ones.

On this clonotype: Antigen: not known.

Germline CDR1 SGHRS, CDR2 YFSETQ. V gave up 0 bases and J gave up 4 bases, with 9 bases separating them. The CDR3 covers 14 residues. The time point is: newly diagnosed GD, antithyroid drugs for less than 3 months. Extracted RNA from PBMCs served as the source of the TCR library. Patients came from an endocrinology department in Xi'an, China. Libraries of TCR beta came from iRepertoire HTBI primers plus Arm-PCR of CDR3 regions. TCRdb itself ran the multiplex PCR reads through MiXCR, one entry per CDR3 protein. The sample shows about 540,000 distinct CDR3 sequences, about 13% of them seen only once. These sequences were also reported in another study, on T cells in Graves' hyperthyroidism and ophthalmopathy. As reported in that work: Subjects aged 18 to 65 presented with newly diagnosed hyperthyroidism of less than 2 months' duration. Blood also carried most thyroid clonotypes expanded above 0.001.

The chain uses TRBV5-1 and TRBJ2-3; tentative D call: TRBD1 (5 bases). The sequence was obtained from a man under 40 with Graves disease. The sample was peripheral blood mononuclear cells (PBMCs), taken at new diagnosis, from a patient treated with antithyroid drugs. The CDR3 DNA follows: TGCGCCAGCAGCTTGGGTGGGGCCGCAGATACGCAGTATTTT. This codes for CASSLGGAADTQYF.